Listed here are 9 T cell receptor beta chains from one sample, sequenced in a study of cytomegalovirus exposure and HLA in healthy donors. The data were produced by immunoSEQ multiplex PCR, yet TCRdb's version contains in-frame clones alone and is incomplete. The sample lists tens of thousands of clones; around 97% were seen once. The sample taken for sequencing was PBMCs. The receptors shown here come from a young man in good health and CMV-seronegative.

The gene calls are TRBV7-9 and TRBJ2-5, with 7 bases lining up with TRBD2. The CDR3 length is 13 residues. V was pared by 7 bases and J by 1 base, with 3 bases of the junction left unmatched. The germline V gene encodes CDR1 SEHNR and CDR2 FQNEAQ (reference sequence). CDR3 DNA sequence: TGTGCCAGCACCCCTAGCGGCCAAGAGACCCAGTACTTC. Translation: CASTPSGQETQYF.

The chain couples TRBV7-9 to TRBJ2-7, with 9 bases lining up with TRBD2. V gave up 1 base and J gave up 4 bases; unmatched junction bases: 5. Per germline, CDR1 SEHNR and CDR2 FQNEAQ (reference sequence). The CDR3 covers 15 residues. CDR3 residues: CASSLDSGRIYEQYF. CDR3 nucleotide sequence: TGTGCCAGCAGCTTAGACAGCGGGAGGATTTACGAGCAGTACTTC.

J is TRBJ2-5 and V is TRBV5-3; 7 nucleotides agree with TRBD1. TRBV5-3 falls under the ORF class, with uncertain function. V lost 5 bases to trimming and J lost 0 bases; unmatched junction nucleotides: 10. The CDR3 contains 16 residues. The CDR3 DNA is TGTGCCAGAAGACAAACCGTCGACAGGGACCAAGAGACCCAGTACTTC. Its protein product is CARRQTVDRDQETQYF.

The V call is TRBV28, the J call TRBJ1-2; the D gene is possibly TRBD1 (6 bases). This CDR3 is built from 14 residues. Trimming removed 6 bases from V and 4 bases from J, with 15 bases in between. Looked up from germline, CDR1 is MDHEN and CDR2 is SYDVKM. CDR3 in amino acids: CASSWGQGSYGYTF. Here the CDR3 DNA reads TGTGCCAGCAGCTGGGGGCAGGGGAGCTATGGCTACACCTTC.

The V gene is TRBV11-3, the J gene TRBJ2-1; 11 bases are a match to TRBD1. The CDR3 length is 14 residues. V was clipped by 5 bases and J by 5 bases; unmatched bases: 2. Germline CDR1 is SGHNT and CDR2 is YENEEA. CDR3 sequence: CASSRTGGHNEQFF. The CDR3 DNA reads as TGTGCCAGCAGCCGGACAGGGGGCCACAATGAGCAGTTCTTC.

The rearrangement joins TRBV4-1 to TRBJ1-1, with D tentatively TRBD1 (5 bases). Deletions cut 10 bases from V and 4 bases from J, with 22 bases between. CDR1 is MGHRA, CDR2 YSYEKL, per germline. This CDR3 contains 15 residues. CDR3 in DNA: TGCGCCACAACCCAAGGGGCCCACGGATCCACTGAAGCTTTCTTT. This sequence encodes CATTQGAHGSTEAFF.

V usage is TRBV11-3 and J usage is TRBJ2-5, with TRBD2 matching over 7 bases. Germline CDR1 SGHNT, CDR2 YENEEA. CDR3 length equals 17 residues. V shed 1 base, J shed 5 bases, and the junction held 13 bases outside the gene matches. The CDR3 here is CASSLGWPSGAEETQYF. The CDR3 bases are TGTGCCAGCAGCTTAGGGTGGCCTAGCGGAGCCGAGGAGACCCAGTACTTC.

This chain links TRBV30 with TRBJ1-5, with unresolved D. Germline V gene data show CDR1 as GTSNPN and CDR2 as SVGIG (reference sequence). The CDR3 totals 14 residues. Trimming removed 3 bases from V and 1 base from J, with 10 bases in between. CDR3 in DNA: TGTGCCTGGAGCAGAGGGCTCAGCAATCAGCCCCAGCATTTT. Translated: CAWSRGLSNQPQHF.

The chain joins TRBV18 to TRBJ2-1, with 10 bases aligning to TRBD2. The CDR3 extends over 15 amino acids. The V gene's germline CDR1 is KGHSH and CDR2 LQKENI. The V gene end was trimmed by 4 bases and the J gene end by 4 bases; junction bases not matched to a gene: 4. The CDR3 DNA follows: TGTGCCAGCTCACTCGGACTAGCGGCTTACAATGAGCAGTTCTTC. This codes for CASSLGLAAYNEQFF.